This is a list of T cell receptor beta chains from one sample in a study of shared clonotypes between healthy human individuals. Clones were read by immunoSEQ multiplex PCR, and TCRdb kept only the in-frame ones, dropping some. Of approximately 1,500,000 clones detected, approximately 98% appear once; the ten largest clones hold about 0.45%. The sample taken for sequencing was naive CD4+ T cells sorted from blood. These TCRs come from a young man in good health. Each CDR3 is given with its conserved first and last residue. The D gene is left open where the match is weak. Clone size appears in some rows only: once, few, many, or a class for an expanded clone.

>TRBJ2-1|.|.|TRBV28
CASSWGRRDFGNEQFF
TGTGCCAGCAGTTGGGGACGTAGGGATTTTGGCAATGAGCAGTTCTTC
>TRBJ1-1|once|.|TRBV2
CASRRTAEAFF
TGTGCCAGCAGGAGGACGGCTGAAGCTTTCTTT
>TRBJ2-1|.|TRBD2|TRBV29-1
CSSTWGLAGINEQFF
TGCAGCTCAACTTGGGGGCTAGCGGGAATCAATGAGCAGTTCTTC
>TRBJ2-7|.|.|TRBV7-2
CASSPQVGGSYEQYF
TGTGCCAGCAGCCCCCAGGTGGGAGGCTCCTACGAGCAGTACTTC
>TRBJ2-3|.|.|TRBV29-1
CSVDNEITDTQYF
TGCAGCGTTGATAACGAGATCACAGATACGCAGTATTTT
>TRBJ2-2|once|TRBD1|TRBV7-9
CASSIQGRGNTGELFF
TGTGCCAGCAGCATACAGGGGCGAGGGAACACCGGGGAGCTGTTTTTT
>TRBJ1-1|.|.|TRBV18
CASSPELGRDAEAFF
TGTGCCAGCTCACCAGAATTGGGGAGGGATGCTGAAGCTTTCTTT
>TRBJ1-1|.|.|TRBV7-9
CASSPVGGHLNTEAFF
TGTGCCAGCAGCCCGGTCGGGGGACACCTGAACACTGAAGCTTTCTTT
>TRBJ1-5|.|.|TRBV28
CASSYTTGATLGNQPQHF
TGTGCCAGCAGTTACACGACAGGAGCAACCTTGGGCAATCAGCCCCAGCATTTT
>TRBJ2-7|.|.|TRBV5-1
CASSPIVGVRYEQYF
TGCGCCAGCAGCCCTATCGTGGGGGTACGGTACGAGCAGTACTTC
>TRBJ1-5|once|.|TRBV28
CASGIRGNNQPQHF
TGTGCCAGCGGAATAAGGGGGAACAATCAGCCCCAGCATTTT
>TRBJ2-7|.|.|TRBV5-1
CASSDNSYEQYF
TGCGCCAGCAGCGACAACTCCTACGAGCAGTACTTC
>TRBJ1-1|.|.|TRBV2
CASGGMGAGTEAFF
TGTGCCAGCGGAGGGATGGGCGCGGGCACTGAAGCTTTCTTT
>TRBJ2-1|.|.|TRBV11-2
CASSLQGGYNLHEQFF
TGTGCCAGCAGCTTACAAGGCGGGTACAATCTTCATGAGCAGTTCTTC
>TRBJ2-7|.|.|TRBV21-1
CASSKKADRVLRSYEQYF
TGTGCCAGCAGCAAAAAGGCCGACAGGGTGTTGAGGTCCTACGAGCAGTACTTC
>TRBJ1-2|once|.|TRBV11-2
CASSLTEVGGGTF
.
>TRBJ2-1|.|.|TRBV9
CASSGIGAGDEQFF
TGTGCCAGCAGCGGGATTGGGGCGGGCGATGAGCAGTTCTTC
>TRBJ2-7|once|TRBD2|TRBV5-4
CASSLGLADSYEQYF
TGTGCCAGCAGCTTAGGACTAGCGGACTCCTACGAGCAGTACTTC
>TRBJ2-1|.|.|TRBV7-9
CASTRDGRGEQFF
TGTGCCAGCACGCGAGATGGGCGGGGTGAGCAGTTCTTC
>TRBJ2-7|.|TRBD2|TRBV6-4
CASPGTNYEQYF
TGTGCCAGCCCAGGGACTAACTACGAGCAGTACTTC
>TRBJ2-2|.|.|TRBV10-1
CASRPLRESGELFF
TGCGCCAGCCGCCCTTTAAGGGAATCCGGGGAGCTGTTTTTT
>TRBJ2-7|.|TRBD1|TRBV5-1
CASSFIPLGTGDSEQYF
TGCGCCAGCAGCTTCATCCCCCTCGGGACAGGTGATAGCGAGCAGTACTTC
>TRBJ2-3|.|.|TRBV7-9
CASSFAPQSLYGEDTQYF
TGTGCCAGCAGCTTTGCTCCGCAATCTCTTTACGGGGAAGATACGCAGTATTTT
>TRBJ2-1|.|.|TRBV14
CASSATGTPTQFF
TGTGCCAGCAGCGCGACTGGGACACCAACGCAGTTCTTC
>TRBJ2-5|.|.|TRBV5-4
CASGGRGIQETQYF
TGTGCCAGCGGGGGGAGGGGGATCCAAGAGACCCAGTACTTC
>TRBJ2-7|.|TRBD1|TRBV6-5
CASSRDRERYEQYF
TGTGCCAGCAGTCGAGACAGGGAAAGGTACGAGCAGTACTTC
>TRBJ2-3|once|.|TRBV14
CASSRYARQPKKTYTDTQYF
TGTGCCAGCAGCCGCTATGCGAGGCAGCCTAAAAAAACATACACAGATACGCAGTATTTT
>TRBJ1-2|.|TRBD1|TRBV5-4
CASSAGQGAYGYTF
TGTGCCAGCAGCGCGGGACAGGGGGCCTATGGCTACACCTTC
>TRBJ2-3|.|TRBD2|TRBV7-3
CASSPLGGPTDTQYF
TGTGCCAGCAGCCCCTTGGGAGGGCCCACAGATACGCAGTATTTT
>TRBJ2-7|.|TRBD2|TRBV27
CASSLRTSGRAYEQYF
TGTGCCAGCAGCCTACGGACTAGCGGGAGGGCTTACGAGCAGTACTTC
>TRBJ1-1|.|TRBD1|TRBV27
CASSARQGVTEAFF
TGTGCCAGCAGTGCCCGACAGGGAGTCACTGAAGCTTTCTTT
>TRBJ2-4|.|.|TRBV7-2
CASSLSVPENIQYF
TGTGCCAGCAGCTTGTCAGTTCCTGAAAACATTCAGTACTTC
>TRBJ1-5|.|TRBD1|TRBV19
CASSIVDRMFDQPQHF
TGTGCCAGTAGTATTGTGGACAGGATGTTTGATCAGCCCCAGCATTTT
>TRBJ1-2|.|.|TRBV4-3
CASSRDMAGYTF
TGCGCCAGCAGCCGGGACATGGCTGGCTACACCTTC
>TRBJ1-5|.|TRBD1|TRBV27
CASRNLRTGIHQPQHF
TGTGCCAGCAGAAACCTAAGGACAGGGATCCATCAGCCCCAGCATTTT
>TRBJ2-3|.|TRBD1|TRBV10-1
CASSAAGGYIDTQYF
TGCGCCAGCAGTGCAGCAGGGGGCTACATAGATACGCAGTATTTT
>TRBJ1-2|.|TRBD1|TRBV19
CASSYGQGVGGYTF
TGTGCCAGTAGTTATGGACAGGGGGTAGGTGGCTACACCTTC
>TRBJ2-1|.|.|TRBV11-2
CASYYGRGPMSYNEQFF
TGTGCCAGCTATTACGGAAGGGGCCCAATGTCCTACAATGAGCAGTTCTTC
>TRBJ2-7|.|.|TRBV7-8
CASRISLGTTYEQYF
TGTGCCAGCAGGATCTCTTTGGGAACGACCTACGAGCAGTACTTC
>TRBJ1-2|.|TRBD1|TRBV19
CASEQDRGRGYTF
TGTGCCAGTGAACAGGACAGGGGACGCGGCTACACCTTC
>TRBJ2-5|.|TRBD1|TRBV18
CASSPGQGGETQYF
TGTGCCAGCTCACCGGGACAGGGCGGAGAGACCCAGTACTTC
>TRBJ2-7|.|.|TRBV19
CASSSQGGYEQYF
TGTGCCAGTAGTTCACAGGGCGGCTACGAGCAGTACTTC
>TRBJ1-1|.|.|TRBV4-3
CASSQVVAGMNTEAFF
TGCGCCAGCAGCCAAGTCGTCGCGGGGATGAACACTGAAGCTTTCTTT
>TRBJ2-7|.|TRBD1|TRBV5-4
CASSKGGPGQGAYEQYF
TGTGCCAGCAGCAAGGGGGGACCGGGACAGGGGGCTTACGAGCAGTACTTC
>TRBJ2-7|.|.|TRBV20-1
CSALTPYEQYF
TGCAGTGCTCTTACACCCTACGAGCAGTACTTC
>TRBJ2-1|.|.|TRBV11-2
CASRRDLYNEQFF
TGTGCCAGCAGAAGGGACCTCTACAATGAGCAGTTCTTC
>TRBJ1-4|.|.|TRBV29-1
CSVGSGLINEKLFF
TGCAGCGTTGGCTCGGGACTCATTAATGAAAAACTGTTTTTT
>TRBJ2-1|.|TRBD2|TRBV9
CASTPLADYYNEQFF
TGTGCCAGCACCCCCCTAGCGGATTACTACAATGAGCAGTTCTTC
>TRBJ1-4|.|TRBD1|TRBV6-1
CASTTGPTNEKLFF
TGTGCCAGCACGACAGGGCCAACTAATGAAAAACTGTTTTTT
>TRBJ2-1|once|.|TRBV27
CASSAAGVSLWNEQFF
TGTGCCAGCAGTGCCGCTGGGGTCTCCCTGTGGAATGAGCAGTTCTTC
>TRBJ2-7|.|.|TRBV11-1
CASNPGWPRNSYEQYF
TGTGCCAGCAACCCGGGTTGGCCCAGAAATTCCTACGAGCAGTACTTC
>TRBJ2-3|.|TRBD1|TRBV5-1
CASSLLQGADTQYF
TGCGCCAGCAGCTTACTTCAGGGGGCTGATACGCAGTATTTT
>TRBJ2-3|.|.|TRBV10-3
CAISPTGEDTQYF
TGTGCCATCAGCCCGACTGGGGAAGATACGCAGTATTTT
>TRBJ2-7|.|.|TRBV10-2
CATTRGEGSYEQYF
TGCGCCACCACCAGGGGGGAGGGGTCCTACGAGCAGTACTTC
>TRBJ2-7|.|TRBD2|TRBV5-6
CASNFLTSGNSEQYF
TGTGCCAGCAACTTTTTGACTAGCGGGAACTCCGAGCAGTACTTC
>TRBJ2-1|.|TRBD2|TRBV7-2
CASSSTAGGPYEQFF
TGTGCCAGCAGCTCAACAGCGGGAGGGCCGTATGAGCAGTTCTTC
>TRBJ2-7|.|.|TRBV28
CASGRALAPYEQYF
TGTGCCAGCGGCCGGGCCCTCGCCCCCTACGAGCAGTACTTC